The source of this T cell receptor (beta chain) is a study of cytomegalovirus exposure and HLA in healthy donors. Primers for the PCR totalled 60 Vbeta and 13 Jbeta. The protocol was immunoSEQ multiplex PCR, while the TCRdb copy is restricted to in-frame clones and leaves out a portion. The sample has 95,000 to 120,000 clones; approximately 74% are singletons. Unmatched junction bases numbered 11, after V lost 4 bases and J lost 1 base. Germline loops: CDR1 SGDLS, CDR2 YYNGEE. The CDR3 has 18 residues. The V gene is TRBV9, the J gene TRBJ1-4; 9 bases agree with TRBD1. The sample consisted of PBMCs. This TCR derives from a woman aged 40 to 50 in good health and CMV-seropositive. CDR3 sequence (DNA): TGTGCCAGCAGCTTCCGGGACAGGGTGACAGGAACTAATGAAAAACTGTTTTTT. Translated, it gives CASSFRDRVTGTNEKLFF.